The T cell receptor beta chain described here comes from a study of blood T cell repertoires in COVID-19. Study information: Nucleic acid was either cDNA or gDNA, and it came from T cells, B-cell-depleted T cells, or PBMCs.

The V end was cut by 2 bases, the J end by 10 bases, with 9 bases between. This CDR3 is built from 13 residues. Authors' methods: Reference gene primer amplification in the assay estimated nucleated cell counts. Produced via immunoSEQ multiplex PCR; TCRdb's table is partial and in-frame only. V, J and clone size derive from that table, while D and trimming were established from the DNA sequence. The sample carries 120,000 to 150,000 clones, 75% to 90% recorded once. Sequencing was carried out using peripheral blood. This chain uses TRBV12-3 or TRBV12-4 with TRBJ1-6; TRBD1 might be the D (5 bases). The sequence derives from an older woman with active COVID-19. CDR3: CASSLMEGSPLHF. The CDR3 nucleotides read TGTGCCAGCAGTTTAATGGAGGGGTCACCCCTCCACTTT.